The rows below give T cell receptor beta chains drawn from one sample of a study of a mutant IDH1 vaccine in newly diagnosed glioma. The antigens of these receptors remain unknown. Measured with immunoSEQ multiplex PCR; TCRdb has only the in-frame clones, and not every one. The repertoire consists of approximately 45,000 clones, with 75% to 95% occurring once and the leading ten covering over 3.5%. This sample comprised PBMCs, obtained from a glioma patient whose treatment included an IDH1 peptide vaccine. The receptors shown here come from a man in his forties or fifties with glioma. The CDR3 runs from the conserved cysteine through the conserved F or W.

v_gene | CDR3aa
TRBV6-5 | CASSSTVGGEKLFF
TRBV7-8 | CASSLGDSRYGYTF
TRBV5-6 | CASSLVPALTIYNEQFF
TRBV14 | CASSPSRESAYF
TRBV5-4 | CASSLQGRETQYF
TRBV27 | CASSRRLTGMTEAFF
TRBV18 | CASSLDRVTEAFF
TRBV5-1 | CASSLPGSSTGELFF
TRBV5-1 | CASRSTSGGDNEQFF
TRBV5-1 | CASRAEWNTEAFF
TRBV5-1 | CASSRTSSHEQYF